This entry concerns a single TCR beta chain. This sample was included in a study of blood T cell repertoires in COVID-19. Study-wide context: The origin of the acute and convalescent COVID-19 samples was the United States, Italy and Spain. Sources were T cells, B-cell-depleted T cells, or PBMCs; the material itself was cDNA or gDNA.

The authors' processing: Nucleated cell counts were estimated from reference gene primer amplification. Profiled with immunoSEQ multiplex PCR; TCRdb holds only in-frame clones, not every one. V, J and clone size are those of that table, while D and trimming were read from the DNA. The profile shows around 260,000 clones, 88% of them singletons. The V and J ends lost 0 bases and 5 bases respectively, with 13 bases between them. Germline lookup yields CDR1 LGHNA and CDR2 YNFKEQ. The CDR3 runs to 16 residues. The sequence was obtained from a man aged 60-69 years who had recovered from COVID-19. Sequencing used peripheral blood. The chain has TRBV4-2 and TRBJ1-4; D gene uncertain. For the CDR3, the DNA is TGTGCCAGCAGCCAAGACTATAGAGCGGGAAATGAAAAACTGTTTTTT. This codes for CASSQDYRAGNEKLFF.